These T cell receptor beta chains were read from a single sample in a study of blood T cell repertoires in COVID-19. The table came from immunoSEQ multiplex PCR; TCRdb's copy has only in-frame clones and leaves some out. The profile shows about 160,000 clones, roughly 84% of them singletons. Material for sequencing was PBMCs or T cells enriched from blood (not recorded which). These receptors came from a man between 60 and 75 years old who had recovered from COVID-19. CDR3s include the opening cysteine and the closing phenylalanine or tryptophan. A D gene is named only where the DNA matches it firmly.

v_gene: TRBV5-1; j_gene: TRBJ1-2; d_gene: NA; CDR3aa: CASSLWAGYGYTF; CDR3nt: TGCGCCAGCAGCTTGTGGGCAGGGTATGGCTACACCTTC
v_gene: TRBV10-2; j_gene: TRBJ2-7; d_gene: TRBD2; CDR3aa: CASSNLAGGGPYEQYF; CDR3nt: TGCGCCAGCAGTAACTTAGCGGGAGGGGGCCCATACGAGCAGTACTTC
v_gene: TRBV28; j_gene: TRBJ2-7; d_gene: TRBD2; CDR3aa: CASSFPGGVYEQYF; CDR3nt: TGTGCCAGCAGTTTCCCCGGGGGGGTTTACGAGCAGTACTTC
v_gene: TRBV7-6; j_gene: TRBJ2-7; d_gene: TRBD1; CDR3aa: CASSLARDSSYEQYF; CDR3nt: TGTGCCAGCAGCTTAGCGAGGGACAGCTCCTACGAGCAGTACTTC
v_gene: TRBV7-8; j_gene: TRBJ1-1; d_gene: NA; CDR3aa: CASSSGHANTEAFF; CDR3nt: TGTGCCAGCAGCTCGGGACACGCGAACACTGAAGCTTTCTTT
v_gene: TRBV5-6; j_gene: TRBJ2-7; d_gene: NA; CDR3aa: CASSSTVYYEQYF; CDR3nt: TGTGCCAGCAGTTCTACAGTGTACTACGAGCAGTACTTC
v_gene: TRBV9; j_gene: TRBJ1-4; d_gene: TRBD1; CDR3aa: CASSAGTGWEKLFF; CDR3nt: TGTGCCAGCAGCGCCGGGACAGGTTGGGAAAAACTGTTTTTT
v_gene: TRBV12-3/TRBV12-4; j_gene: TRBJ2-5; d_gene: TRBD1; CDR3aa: CASSPGQGETQYF; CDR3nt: TGTGCCAGCAGTCCCGGACAGGGGGAGACCCAGTACTTC
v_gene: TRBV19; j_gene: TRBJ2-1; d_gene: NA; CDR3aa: CASSTTLSGLHEQFF; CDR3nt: TGTGCCAGTAGCACAACACTATCGGGTCTCCATGAGCAGTTCTTC
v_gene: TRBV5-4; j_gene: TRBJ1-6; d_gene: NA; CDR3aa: CASSLAGTYNSPLHF; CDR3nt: TGTGCCAGCAGCCTTGCAGGGACCTATAATTCACCCCTCCACTTT
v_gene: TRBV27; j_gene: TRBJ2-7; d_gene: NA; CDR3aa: CASRRDSFSYEQYF; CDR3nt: TGTGCCAGCAGGCGGGACAGCTTTTCCTACGAGCAGTACTTC
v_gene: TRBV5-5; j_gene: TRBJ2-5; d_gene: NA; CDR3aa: CASSLVREETQYF; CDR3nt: TGTGCCAGCAGCTTGGTACGGGAAGAGACCCAGTACTTC
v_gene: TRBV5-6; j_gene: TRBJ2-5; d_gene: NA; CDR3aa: CASSQTVPREETQYF; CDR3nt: TGTGCCAGCAGCCAGACAGTACCCAGAGAAGAGACCCAGTACTTC
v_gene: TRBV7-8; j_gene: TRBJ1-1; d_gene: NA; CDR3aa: CASVYGEQGMNTEAFF; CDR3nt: TGTGCCAGTGTCTACGGCGAGCAGGGCATGAACACTGAAGCTTTCTTT
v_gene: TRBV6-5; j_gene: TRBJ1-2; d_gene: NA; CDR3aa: CATQDRRYGYTF; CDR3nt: TGTGCCACCCAAGACAGGCGCTATGGCTACACCTTC
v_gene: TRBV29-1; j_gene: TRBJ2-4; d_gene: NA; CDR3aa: CSVEPVAKNIQYF; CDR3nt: TGCAGCGTTGAACCAGTAGCCAAAAACATTCAGTACTTC
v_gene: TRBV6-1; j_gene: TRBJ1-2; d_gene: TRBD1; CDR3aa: CASSEALLGQGNYGYTF; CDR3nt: TGTGCCAGCAGTGAAGCGCTTCTGGGACAGGGTAACTATGGCTACACCTTC
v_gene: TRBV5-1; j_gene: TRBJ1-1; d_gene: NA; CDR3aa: CASSLEGGRNTEAFF; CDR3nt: TGCGCCAGCAGCTTGGAGGGGGGGCGCAACACTGAAGCTTTCTTT
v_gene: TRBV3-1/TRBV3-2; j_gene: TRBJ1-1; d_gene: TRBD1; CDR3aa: CASSSNRGMNTEAFF; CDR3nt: TGTGCCAGCAGCTCTAACAGGGGAATGAACACTGAAGCTTTCTTT
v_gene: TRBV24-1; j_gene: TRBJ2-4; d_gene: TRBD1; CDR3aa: CATSEGTGDENIQYF; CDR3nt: TGTGCCACCAGTGAAGGGACAGGGGACGAAAACATTCAGTACTTC